Listed here are 32 T cell receptor beta chains from one sample, sequenced in a study of blood T cell repertoires in COVID-19. Data came from immunoSEQ multiplex PCR; TCRdb stores just in-frame clones and leaves some out. In the table there are more than 85,000 clones, 84% of which are singletons. Source material: peripheral blood. These receptors were collected from a woman between 45 and 65 years old with acute or convalescent COVID-19.

DNA for the CDR3: TGTGCCAGCAGCCTGCGGCAAAATTCACCCCTCCACTTT. Amino acid sequence: CASSLRQNSPLHF. The chain couples TRBV7-3 to TRBJ1-6; the D is unclear. Trimming pared 5 bases from V and 7 bases from J, leaving 9 bases between. This CDR3 is built from 13 residues. Germline values: CDR1 SGHTA, CDR2 FQGTGA.

DNA for the CDR3: TGTGCCAGCAGCCTTGGACCGGGGGATGAGCAGTTCTTC. Translating gives CASSLGPGDEQFF. The chain is built from TRBV11-2 and TRBJ2-1, with D perhaps matching TRBD2 (6 bases). V dropped 5 bases and J dropped 8 bases, with 13 bases sitting between them. CDR3 size: 13 residues. Germline lookup yields CDR1 SGHAT and CDR2 FQNNGV.

This clone has just one count. V usage is TRBV27 and J usage is TRBJ1-2; 7 bases line up with TRBD1. Germline CDR1 reads MNHEY; CDR2 reads SMNVEV (reference sequence). The CDR3 sequence is 17 residues long. Germline trimming cut 0 bases from V and 3 bases from J; bases unmatched to any gene: 10. The CDR3: CASSLSPVRGPDYGYTF. CDR3 coding DNA: TGTGCCAGCAGTTTATCCCCGGTGAGGGGGCCAGACTATGGCTACACCTTC.

The V and J genes are TRBV9 and TRBJ1-1, with 12 bases that match TRBD1. CDR1 SGDLS and CDR2 YYNGEE come from the germline V gene. V trimming: 3 bases; J trimming: 0 bases; junction bases outside the gene matches: 9. This CDR3 is built from 18 residues. The CDR3 loop is CASSAPGTGGFMNTEAFF. In DNA, the CDR3 is TGTGCCAGCAGCGCCCCCGGGACAGGGGGCTTCATGAACACTGAAGCTTTCTTT.

This clone has just one count. J is TRBJ2-7 and V is TRBV5-1; 7 nucleotides align to TRBD1. The J segment lost 6 bases and the V segment lost 2 bases, leaving 5 bases of the junction unmatched. The germline gives CDR1 SGHRS, CDR2 YFSETQ. The CDR3 sequence is 13 residues long. For the CDR3, the DNA is TGCGCCAGCAGCTTCCCGGACAGGTCCGAGCAGTACTTC. Its protein product is CASSFPDRSEQYF.

This clone has just a few counts. The J gene is TRBJ1-2, the V gene TRBV5-1; D not certain. Germline V gene sequence: CDR1 SGHRS, CDR2 YFSETQ. The CDR3 sequence is 11 residues long. V was clipped by 5 bases and J by 11 bases, with 13 bases between them. The CDR3 here is CASRLERDYTF. CDR3 nucleotides: TGCGCCAGCAGACTGGAGAGGGATTACACCTTC.

The chain carries TRBV6-6 and TRBJ2-7; D is possibly TRBD1 (6 bases). CDR3 length: 14 amino acids. The germline CDR1 and CDR2 sequences are MNHNY and SVGAGI (reference sequence). V lost 6 bases, J lost 0 bases, and 12 bases lay in between. In DNA form, the CDR3 reads TGTGCCAGCAGCATGGACAGCTACTCCTACGAGCAGTACTTC. Protein: CASSMDSYSYEQYF.

The chain links TRBV12-5 to TRBJ2-2; tentatively, D is TRBD2 (5 bases). The CDR3 contains 16 residues. Germline V gene lookup returns CDR1 LGHNT and CDR2 FRNRAP. The V end lost 0 bases, the J end lost 5 bases, and 13 bases lay between the germline ends. CDR3 nucleotide sequence: TGTGCTAGTGGTTTGGTACAAGGGCCGGGAACCGGGGAGCTGTTTTTT. Translation gives CASGLVQGPGTGELFF.

V is TRBV28 and J is TRBJ1-6; D might be TRBD1 (5 bases). This CDR3 spans 12 amino acids. V lost 6 bases to trimming and J lost 7 bases, with 7 bases between them. Per germline, CDR1 MDHEN and CDR2 SYDVKM. CDR3 DNA: TGTGCCAGCAGAGCAGGGAATTCACCCCTCCACTTT. This translates into CASRAGNSPLHF.

The chain recombines TRBV5-1 with TRBJ1-3, with TRBD1 matching 7 bases. With 5 bases clipped from V and 1 base from J, the junction kept 6 bases outside the gene matches. The CDR3 sequence is 15 residues long. Germline CDR1 reads SGHRS; CDR2 reads YFSETQ. CDR3 loop: CASRTSGGSGNTIYF. The CDR3 nucleotides are TGCGCCAGCAGAACCTCAGGGGGTTCTGGAAACACCATATATTTT. Full variable domain (outside the CDR3, taken from reference TRBV5-1 and TRBJ1-3): KAGVTQTPRYLIKTRGQQVTLSCSPISGHRSVSWYQQTPGQGLQFLFEYFSETQRNKGNFPGRFSGRQFSNSRSEMNVSTLELGDSALYLCASRTSGGSGNTIYFGEGSWLTVV.

The genes are TRBV12-5 and TRBJ1-1; D not resolved. Between the trimmed V and J ends, which lost 4 bases and 3 bases, there was a span of 21 bases. The CDR3 has 17 residues. CDR1 is LGHNT and CDR2 is FRNRAP in the germline V gene. The CDR3 is CASGYNPPRGADTEAFF. The CDR3 DNA reads as TGTGCTAGTGGTTACAACCCCCCCAGAGGCGCGGACACTGAAGCTTTCTTT.

This clone was detected only once. The gene calls are TRBV6-5 and TRBJ1-1, with a tentative D call TRBD1 (5 bases). The V end lost 6 bases, the J end lost 8 bases, and 10 bases lay between the germline ends. This CDR3 is built from 11 residues. CDR1 MNHEY and CDR2 SVGAGI come from the germline V gene. The DNA for the CDR3 is TGTGCCAGCAGGGCGGGGGGGGAAGCTTTCTTT. The encoded protein is CASRAGGEAFF.

This sequence joins TRBV19 and TRBJ1-5; D unresolved. The CDR3 extends over 13 amino acids. Trimming pared 1 base from V and 4 bases from J, leaving 5 bases between. CDR1 is LNHDA, CDR2 SQIVND, per germline (reference sequence). This CDR3 reads CASSIGGNQPQHF. The CDR3 DNA follows: TGTGCCAGTAGTATAGGAGGGAATCAGCCCCAGCATTTT.

The chain has TRBV11-2 and TRBJ1-1; TRBD1 matches at 8 bases. V shed 5 bases and J 5 bases; nucleotides not matched to a gene: 7. This CDR3 is 14 amino acids long. In germline, CDR1 is SGHAT, CDR2 FQNNGV. CDR3 sequence: CASSVTGGGTEAFF. For the CDR3, the DNA is TGTGCCAGCAGCGTCACAGGGGGGGGGACTGAAGCTTTCTTT.

The chain employs TRBV28 and TRBJ1-1; possibly TRBD1 for D (6 bases). This CDR3 is built from 13 residues. CDR1 is MDHEN, CDR2 SYDVKM, per germline. V was trimmed by 5 bases and J by 11 bases, leaving 18 bases between them. CDR3 DNA sequence: TGTGCCAGCAGTCGCGACAGGATGGTGTTGGCTTTCTTT. Its protein product is CASSRDRMVLAFF.

This rearrangement joins TRBV3-1 (or the pseudogene TRBV3-2) to TRBJ1-4; D is unclear. This CDR3 region has 15 residues. The V gene's germline CDR1 is LGHDT and CDR2 YNNKEL (reference sequence). Trimming left V 2 bases short and J 6 bases short, with 13 bases between. Written as DNA, the CDR3 is TGTGCCAGCAGCCAAAAGGAGGGATGGGATGAAAAACTGTTTTTT. Translation: CASSQKEGWDEKLFF.

The V and J genes are TRBV11-3 and TRBJ2-7; 8 bases fit TRBD1. The CDR3 runs to 14 residues. Per germline, CDR1 SGHNT and CDR2 YENEEA. The junction had 8 bases not matched to a gene; V was cut back by 5 bases and J by 5 bases. The CDR3 protein is CASSIRQGFNEQYF. The CDR3 nucleotides are TGTGCCAGCAGCATAAGACAGGGGTTCAACGAGCAGTACTTC.

The chain carries TRBV30 and TRBJ1-1; no firm D call. Germline loops: CDR1 GTSNPN, CDR2 SVGIG (reference sequence). CDR3 length equals 11 residues. V was clipped by 0 bases and J by 5 bases, with 4 bases between them. The CDR3 loop is CAWSVSTEAFF. The CDR3 region has the DNA TGTGCCTGGAGTGTATCGACTGAAGCTTTCTTT.

This clone was counted between two and nine times. The chain combines TRBV18 with TRBJ1-2; tentative D call: TRBD1 (5 bases). V lost 5 bases and J lost 7, with 26 bases in between. The V gene's germline CDR1 is KGHSH and CDR2 LQKENI. The CDR3 is made up of 17 amino acids. The CDR3 bases are TGTGCCAGCTCAGCCTCCTCGGACACCCTTTTTGTGAGTGGCTACACCTTC. This encodes CASSASSDTLFVSGYTF. The entire variable domain, with the rest obtained from reference TRBV18 and TRBJ1-2, is as follows: NAGVMQNPRHLVRRRGQEARLRCSPMKGHSHVYWYRQLPEEGLKFMVYLQKENIIDESGMPKERFSAEFPKEGPSILRIQQVVRGDSAAYFCASSASSDTLFVSGYTFGSGTRLTVV.

V usage is TRBV5-1 and J usage is TRBJ1-1, with a possible D match to TRBD1 (6 bases). Germline loops: CDR1 SGHRS, CDR2 YFSETQ. The V end was cut by 0 bases, the J end by 8 bases, with 11 bases between. The CDR3 loop spans 13 amino acids. The CDR3 is CASSLAPGGEAFF. Written as DNA, the CDR3 is TGCGCCAGCAGCTTGGCTCCGGGGGGCGAAGCTTTCTTT.

V usage is TRBV2 and J usage is TRBJ1-5, with TRBD1 matching 8 bases. From germline, CDR1 is SNHLY and CDR2 FYNNEI. V dropped 2 bases and J dropped 2; count of bases not matched to a gene: 14. This CDR3 contains 19 residues. The DNA of the CDR3 is TGTGCCAGCAGTGAAAGGGCAGGGGGCGCGTTCCTGGGCAATCAGCCCCAGCATTTT. Protein: CASSERAGGAFLGNQPQHF.

The chain has TRBV5-1 and TRBJ1-1; a weak D match, TRBD1 (6 bases). The V end was cut by 4 bases, the J end by 0 bases, with 22 bases between. This CDR3 comprises 18 residues. CDR1 and CDR2 from the germline V gene are SGHRS and YFSETQ. As DNA, the CDR3 is TGCGCCAGCAGCGGGGACACCAGAGCCACACAAATGAACACTGAAGCTTTCTTT. This sequence encodes CASSGDTRATQMNTEAFF.

The chain links TRBV12-5 to TRBJ2-2; 7 nucleotides line up with TRBD1. This CDR3 comprises 14 residues. With V trimmed by 6 bases and J by 4 bases, 5 bases remained unmatched. The germline V gene encodes CDR1 LGHNT and CDR2 FRNRAP. CDR3 in amino acids: CASGTGQPTGELFF. In DNA, the CDR3 is TGTGCTAGTGGCACGGGACAGCCCACCGGGGAGCTGTTTTTT.

This clone has only one observation. V is TRBV9 and J is TRBJ2-5, with 8 bases identical to TRBD2. V lost 4 bases, J lost 7 bases, and 15 bases stayed unmatched. The CDR3 loop spans 16 amino acids. CDR1 is SGDLS, CDR2 YYNGEE, per germline. The CDR3 DNA is TGTGCCAGCAGCTCCCCCTTGCGGGGGGAAGAGGGGACCCAGTACTTC. It specifies CASSSPLRGEEGTQYF. The complete variable domain, with remaining parts taken from reference TRBV9 and TRBJ2-5, reads DSGVTQTPKHLITATGQRVTLRCSPRSGDLSVYWYQQSLDQGLQFLIQYYNGEERAKGNILERFSAQQFPDLHSELNLSSLELGDSALYFCASSSPLRGEEGTQYFGPGTRLLVL.

The rearrangement uses TRBV13 and TRBJ1-3; D possibly corresponds to TRBD1 (5 bases). The germline V gene has CDR1 PRHDT and CDR2 FYEKMQ (reference sequence). The V end lost 2 bases, the J end lost 4 bases, and 12 bases lay between the germline ends. The CDR3 runs 15 residues. The chain's CDR3 is CASSLFQGSGNTIYF. The CDR3 DNA follows: TGTGCCAGCAGCTTATTTCAGGGAAGCGGAAACACCATATATTTT.

The V call is TRBV5-1, the J call TRBJ1-4; D is uncertain. V was trimmed by 5 bases and J by 5 bases, leaving 10 bases between them. This CDR3 is 13 amino acids long. The germline gives CDR1 SGHRS, CDR2 YFSETQ. CDR3 residues: CASRGPPNEKLFF. The CDR3 nucleotides are TGCGCCAGCAGGGGCCCGCCAAATGAAAAACTGTTTTTT.

This clone was seen more than once but under ten times. The chain carries TRBV18 and TRBJ1-2; TRBD1 might be the D (5 bases). Deletions cut 3 bases from V and 1 base from J, with 12 bases between. Per germline, CDR1 KGHSH and CDR2 LQKENI. The CDR3 consists of 15 residues. The CDR3 reads CASSPTVVNNYGYTF. The CDR3 region has the DNA TGTGCCAGCTCACCGACAGTAGTTAATAACTATGGCTACACCTTC.

The rearrangement joins TRBV7-2 to TRBJ1-2, with D maybe TRBD1 (6 bases). CDR1 and CDR2 (germline): SGHTA, FQGNSA. The length of the CDR3 is 12 residues. The V gene lost 4 bases and the J gene lost 7 bases, with 10 bases spanning the gap. CDR3 coding DNA: TGTGCCAGCAGCTCAAACAGGGCTGGCTACACCTTC. This gives the protein CASSSNRAGYTF. The whole variable domain, filled in from reference TRBV7-2 and TRBJ1-2, reads GAGVSQSPSNKVTEKGKDVELRCDPISGHTALYWYRQSLGQGLEFLIYFQGNSAPDKSGLPSDRFSAERTGGSVSTLTIQRTQQEDSAVYLCASSSNRAGYTFGSGTRLTVV.

The V gene is TRBV19, the J gene TRBJ1-3; D is ambiguous. Deletions cut 6 bases from V and 5 bases from J, with 14 bases between. The CDR3 covers 14 residues. Germline assignment: CDR1 LNHDA and CDR2 SQIVND (reference sequence). The DNA for the CDR3 is TGTGCCAGTAGATTCGATTCTGGGCGAAACACCATATATTTT. It specifies CASRFDSGRNTIYF.

This clone showed up just once. This rearrangement joins TRBV7-3 to TRBJ1-4, with 9 bases fitting TRBD1. The CDR3 length is 15 residues. V trimming: 6 bases; J trimming: 6 bases; junction bases outside the gene matches: 8. Germline V gene data show CDR1 as SGHTA and CDR2 as FQGTGA. CDR3 protein: CASSRTGGADEKLFF. In nucleotides, the CDR3 is TGTGCCAGCAGTCGCACAGGGGGCGCGGATGAAAAACTGTTTTTT.

This chain connects TRBV7-9 to TRBJ1-5; maybe TRBD1 (5 bases). CDR1 and CDR2 (germline): SEHNR, FQNEAQ (reference sequence). The CDR3 contains 12 residues. V was shortened by 3 bases and J by 6 bases, with 6 bases between the two germline ends. The CDR3 DNA reads TGTGCCAGCAGCTTGGGGCGTCAGCCCCAGCATTTT. Residues: CASSLGRQPQHF. Filled out from reference TRBV7-9 and TRBJ1-5, the complete variable domain reads DTGVSQNPRHKITKRGQNVTFRCDPISEHNRLYWYRQTLGQGPEFLTYFQNEAQLEKSRLLSDRFSAERPKGSFSTLEIQRTEQGDSAMYLCASSLGRQPQHFGDGTRLSIL.

The genes are TRBV18 and TRBJ2-7; TRBD1 agrees at 8 bases. V lost 6 bases and J lost 5; bases outside the gene matches: 12. CDR3 length equals 15 residues. Germline V gene sequence: CDR1 KGHSH, CDR2 LQKENI. The CDR3 protein is CASSSRQGNIDEQYF. The CDR3 region has the DNA TGTGCCAGCTCCTCGCGACAGGGGAATATAGACGAGCAGTACTTC.